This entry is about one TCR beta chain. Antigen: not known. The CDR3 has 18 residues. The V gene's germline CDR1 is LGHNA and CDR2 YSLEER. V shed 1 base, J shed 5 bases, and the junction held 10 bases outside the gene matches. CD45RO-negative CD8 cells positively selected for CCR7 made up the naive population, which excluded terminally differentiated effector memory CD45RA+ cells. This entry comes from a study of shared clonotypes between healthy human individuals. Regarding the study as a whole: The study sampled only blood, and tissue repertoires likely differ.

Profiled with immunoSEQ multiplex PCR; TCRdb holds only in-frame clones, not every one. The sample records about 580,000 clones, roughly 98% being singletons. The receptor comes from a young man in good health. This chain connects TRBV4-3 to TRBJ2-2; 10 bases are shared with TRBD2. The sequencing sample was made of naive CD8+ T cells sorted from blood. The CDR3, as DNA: TGCGCCAGCAGCCAAGTATATAAGCTAGCGGGAGAGACCGGGGAGCTGTTTTTT. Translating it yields CASSQVYKLAGETGELFF.